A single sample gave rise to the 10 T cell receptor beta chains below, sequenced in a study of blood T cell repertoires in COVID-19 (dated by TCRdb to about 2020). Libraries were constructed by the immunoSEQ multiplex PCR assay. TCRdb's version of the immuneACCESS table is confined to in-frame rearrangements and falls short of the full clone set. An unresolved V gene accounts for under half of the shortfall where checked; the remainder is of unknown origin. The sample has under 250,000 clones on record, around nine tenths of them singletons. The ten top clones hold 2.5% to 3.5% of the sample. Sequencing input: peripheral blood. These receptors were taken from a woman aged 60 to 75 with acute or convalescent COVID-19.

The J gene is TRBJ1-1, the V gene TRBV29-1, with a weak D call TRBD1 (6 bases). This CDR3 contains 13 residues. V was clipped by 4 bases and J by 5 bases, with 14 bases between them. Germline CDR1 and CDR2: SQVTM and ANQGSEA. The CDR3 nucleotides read TGCAGCGTTGGTGCAGGGGCTGGAACTGAAGCTTTCTTT. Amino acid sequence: CSVGAGAGTEAFF.

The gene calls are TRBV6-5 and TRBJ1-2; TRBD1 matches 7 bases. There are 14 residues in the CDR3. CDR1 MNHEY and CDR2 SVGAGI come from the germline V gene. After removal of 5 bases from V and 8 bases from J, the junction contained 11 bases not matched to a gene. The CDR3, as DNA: TGTGCCAGCAGTCGAGGACAGGAGCCTAGAGGCTACACCTTC. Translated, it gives CASSRGQEPRGYTF.

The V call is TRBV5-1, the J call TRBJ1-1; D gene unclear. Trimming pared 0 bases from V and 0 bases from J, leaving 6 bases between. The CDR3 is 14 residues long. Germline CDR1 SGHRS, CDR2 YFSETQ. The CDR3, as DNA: TGCGCCAGCAGCTTGGACACGATGAACACTGAAGCTTTCTTT. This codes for CASSLDTMNTEAFF.

CDR3 residues: CATSRSTSVGAEKFF. The CDR3 DNA reads TGTGCCACCAGCAGATCGACGTCGGTGGGCGCAGAGAAGTTCTTC. The V call is TRBV15, the J call TRBJ2-1; D ambiguous. The CDR3 loop spans 15 amino acids. Trimming removed 2 bases at V and 14 bases at J, with 22 bases between. Germline CDR1 reads LNHNV; CDR2 reads YYDKDF (reference sequence).

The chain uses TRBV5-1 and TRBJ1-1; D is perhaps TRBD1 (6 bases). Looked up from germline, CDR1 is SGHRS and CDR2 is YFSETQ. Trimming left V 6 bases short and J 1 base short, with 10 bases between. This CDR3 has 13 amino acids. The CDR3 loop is CASTPGQNTEAFF. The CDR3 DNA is TGCGCCAGCACCCCGGGACAGAACACTGAAGCTTTCTTT.

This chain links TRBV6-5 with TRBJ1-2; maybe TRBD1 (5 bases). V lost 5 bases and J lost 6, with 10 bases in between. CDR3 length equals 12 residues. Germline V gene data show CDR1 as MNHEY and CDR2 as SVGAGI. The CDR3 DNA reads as TGTGCCAGCAGTCAGGGTAGGAATGGCTACACCTTC. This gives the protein CASSQGRNGYTF.

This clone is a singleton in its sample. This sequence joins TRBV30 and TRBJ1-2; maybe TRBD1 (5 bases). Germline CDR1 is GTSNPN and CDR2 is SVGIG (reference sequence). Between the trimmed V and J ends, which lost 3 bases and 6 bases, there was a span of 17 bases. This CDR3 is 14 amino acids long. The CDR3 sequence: CAWRFWGETDGYTF. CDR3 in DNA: TGTGCCTGGAGATTTTGGGGGGAAACGGATGGCTACACCTTC. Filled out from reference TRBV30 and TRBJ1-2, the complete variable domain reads SQTIHQWPATLVQPVGSPLSLECTVEGTSNPNLYWYRQAAGRGLQLLFYSVGIGQISSEVPQNLSASRPQDRQFILSSKKLLLSDSGFYLCAWRFWGETDGYTFGSGTRLTVV.

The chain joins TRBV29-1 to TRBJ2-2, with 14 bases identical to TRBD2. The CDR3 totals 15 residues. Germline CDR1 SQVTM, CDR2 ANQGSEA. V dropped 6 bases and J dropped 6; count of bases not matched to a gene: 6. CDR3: CSVAGTSGGAGELFF. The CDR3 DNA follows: TGCAGCGTCGCCGGGACTAGCGGGGGCGCCGGGGAGCTGTTTTTT.

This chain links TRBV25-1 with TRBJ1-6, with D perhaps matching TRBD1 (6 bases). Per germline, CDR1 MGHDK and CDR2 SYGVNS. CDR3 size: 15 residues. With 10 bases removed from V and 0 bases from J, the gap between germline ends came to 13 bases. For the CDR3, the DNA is TGTGCCATACAACTAGGGGGCTCCTATAATTCACCCCTCCACTTT. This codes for CAIQLGGSYNSPLHF.

CDR3 sequence (DNA): TGTGCCAGCTCACCTTTACCCGGGACAGGGTTGGCTGAAGCTTTCTTT. Its translation is CASSPLPGTGLAEAFF. The gene calls are TRBV18 and TRBJ1-1, with TRBD1 identical over 9 bases. Germline CDR1 and CDR2: KGHSH and LQKENI. CDR3 length: 16 amino acids. V was pared by 3 bases and J by 6 bases, with 11 bases of the junction left unmatched.